This T cell receptor beta chain is from a study of blood T cell repertoires in COVID-19. Across the study: T cells, B-cell-depleted T cells, or PBMCs provided the cDNA or gDNA that served as material.

Trimming took 3 bases from V and 4 from J, leaving 9 bases between them. Germline values: CDR1 DFQATT, CDR2 SNEGSKA (reference sequence). The CDR3 is made up of 12 amino acids. Sequencing used immunoSEQ multiplex PCR; TCRdb keeps in-frame clones, though not all of them. The sample records approximately 250,000 clones, about 87% being singletons. What was sequenced was peripheral blood. The genes are TRBV20-1 and TRBJ2-5, with D possibly matching TRBD2 (5 bases). This clonotype was sampled from a human donor in a cohort sampled during active COVID-19. CDR3 nucleotides: TGCAGTGCTAGTGTCGAGGGAGAGACCCAGTACTTC. Translated, it gives CSASVEGETQYF.